This passage covers 9 T cell receptor beta chains from one sample sequenced in a study of cytomegalovirus exposure and HLA in healthy donors. The protocol was immunoSEQ multiplex PCR, while the TCRdb copy is restricted to in-frame clones and leaves out a portion. The sample records fewer than 120,000 clones, roughly 90% being singletons. Sequencing used PBMCs. Receptor source: a woman aged 18-29 years in good health and CMV-seronegative.

The V call is TRBV2, the J call TRBJ2-3; D perhaps matches TRBD2 (6 bases). The ends were cut back, 6 bases at V and 5 bases at J, with 18 bases in the middle. This CDR3 comprises 15 residues. CDR1 is SNHLY, CDR2 FYNNEI, per germline. The CDR3 DNA reads as TGTGCCAGCAGCGGAGGAGCGGGTAGAAAAGATACGCAGTATTTT. Translating it yields CASSGGAGRKDTQYF.

A few counts support this clone. CDR3 nucleotide sequence: TGCGCCAGCAGCCAATTGGCTCTTGATCAGCCCCAGCATTTT. Amino acid sequence: CASSQLALDQPQHF. This sequence joins TRBV4-1 and TRBJ1-5; D remains ambiguous. The CDR3 length is 14 residues. Trimming shortened V by 2 bases and J by 5 bases, and 10 bases separated the two germline ends. Germline CDR1 reads MGHRA; CDR2 reads YSYEKL.

This rearrangement joins TRBV2 to TRBJ1-2; 11 nucleotides match TRBD1. Germline V gene data show CDR1 as SNHLY and CDR2 as FYNNEI. The trim removed 3 bases at V and 4 bases at J, leaving 4 bases unmatched. The CDR3 runs to 15 residues. The CDR3 region is CASSDRTGGAYGYTF. The CDR3 region has the DNA TGTGCCAGCAGTGATCGGACAGGGGGCGCCTATGGCTACACCTTC. Full variable domain (rest looked up from reference TRBV2 and TRBJ1-2): EPEVTQTPSHQVTQMGQEVILRCVPISNHLYFYWYRQILGQKVEFLVSFYNNEISEKSEIFDDQFSVERPDGSNFTLKIRSTKLEDSAMYFCASSDRTGGAYGYTFGSGTRLTVV.

This chain uses TRBV5-4 with TRBJ2-7, with TRBD2 as a possible D gene (7 bases). V lost 2 bases and J lost 1, with 13 bases in between. CDR3 length equals 15 residues. The germline CDR1 and CDR2 sequences are SGHNT and YYREEE (reference sequence). DNA for the CDR3: TGTGCCAGCAGCTTTTCGCGGGGGCCGTCCTACGAGCAGTACTTC. Translated, it gives CASSFSRGPSYEQYF.

This clone was seen only once. The chain recombines TRBV11-3 with TRBJ1-2; the match to TRBD1 covers 8 bases. Germline V gives CDR1 SGHNT, CDR2 YENEEA. The length of the CDR3 is 18 residues. The trim removed 1 base at V and 2 bases at J, leaving 12 bases unmatched. CDR3 sequence reads: CASSLVNKEDRDNYGYTF. CDR3 nucleotide sequence: TGTGCCAGCAGCTTAGTCAATAAGGAGGACAGGGACAACTATGGCTACACCTTC.

A word on this clone: The same CDR3 arises from other DNA sequences in this sample as well. The rearrangement uses TRBV7-9 and TRBJ2-5, with 10 bases lining up with TRBD2. Germline assignment: CDR1 SEHNR and CDR2 FQNEAQ (reference sequence). J gave up 1 base and V 4 bases, and 0 bases lay outside the gene matches. The CDR3 is made up of 14 amino acids. CDR3 in DNA: TGTGCCAGCAGCTGGACTAGCGGCCAAGAGACCCAGTACTTC. Translated: CASSWTSGQETQYF.

This chain joins TRBV4-3 and TRBJ2-7; 8 bases match TRBD2. CDR1 is LGHNA and CDR2 is YSLEER in the germline V gene. With 4 bases clipped from V and 2 bases from J, the junction kept 10 bases outside the gene matches. The CDR3 covers 16 residues. CDR3 sequence: CASSLISGAGTYEQYF. Written as DNA, the CDR3 is TGCGCCAGCAGCCTAATTAGCGGGGCGGGGACCTACGAGCAGTACTTC.

This sequence joins TRBV10-1 and TRBJ2-5; 7 positions agree with TRBD1. This CDR3 is built from 12 residues. Unmatched junction bases numbered 5, after V lost 8 bases and J lost 5 bases. The V gene's germline CDR1 is WNHNN and CDR2 SYGVQD (reference sequence). As DNA, the CDR3 is TGCGCCAGCGGGGACAGTGGGGAGACCCAGTACTTC. Amino acid sequence: CASGDSGETQYF.

The genes are TRBV5-1 and TRBJ2-2; 10 bases line up with TRBD1. CDR1 and CDR2 (germline): SGHRS, YFSETQ. This CDR3 contains 15 residues. V was clipped by 3 bases and J by 5 bases; unmatched bases: 4. The CDR3 DNA is TGCGCCAGCAGCTCCCGGGACAGGGGAACCGGGGAGCTGTTTTTT. Amino acids: CASSSRDRGTGELFF.